This TCR beta chain was sequenced for a study of T cells after yellow fever vaccination. As for the study in general: Preparation of the low-cell-number fractions used SMART-Seq v4 Ultra Low Input.

TCRdb re-called the 5' RACE reads through MiXCR, storing one row per CDR3 protein. The table records about 75,000 distinct CDR3 sequences, around 7% of them present only once. Overall study findings and caveats: Clonotype sharing between CD4 and CD8 compartments was small. Post-booster reappearance was seen for most primary-vaccination clones (just under 97% CD4, around 88% CD8). High-abundance clonotypes from the bulk population could contaminate FACS-sorted repertoires.

This clonotype has ten or more counts. Its antigen is unknown. This sequence was found in a man aged 18-30 years who received the YFV17D yellow fever vaccine. The source material was CD8+ T cells sorted from PBMCs, sampled 10 to 11 days after the first yellow fever vaccination.

The CDR3 reads CSVSPGGDEQYF. DNA of the CDR3: TGCAGCGTTTCCCCAGGGGGCGACGAGCAGTACTTC. The chain is built from TRBV29-1 and TRBJ2-7; 8 bases are a match to TRBD1. Germline CDR1 is SQVTM and CDR2 is ANQGSEA. This CDR3 spans 12 amino acids. J was trimmed by 5 bases and V by 5 bases; bases with no gene match: 5.